These 23 T cell receptor beta chains came from one sample sequenced in a study of OX40 agonist ivuxolimab in advanced cancers. TCRdb keeps only in-frame clones here, not all; method: immunoSEQ multiplex PCR. This sample has approximately 74,000 clones; around 87% occur once, and the top ten carry about 10%. This specimen was CD4+ or CD8+ T cells sorted from blood, taken in a trial of the OX40 agonist ivuxolimab. The receptors shown here come from an adult with an advanced solid tumor such as melanoma, head and neck, liver or kidney cancer.

The rearrangement uses TRBV9 and TRBJ2-3; tentatively, D is TRBD2 (5 bases). Germline CDR1 is SGDLS and CDR2 is YYNGEE. The CDR3 is 14 amino acids. V lost 2 bases, J lost 2 bases, and 9 bases lay in between. Here the CDR3 reads CASSVEAVTDTQYF. The CDR3 bases are TGTGCCAGCAGCGTGGAAGCGGTCACAGATACGCAGTATTTT.

This clone was observed a single time. This rearrangement joins TRBV19 to TRBJ1-2; no firm D call. Germline CDR1 and CDR2: LNHDA and SQIVND (reference sequence). V gave up 0 bases and J gave up 3 bases, with 5 bases separating them. The CDR3 loop spans 13 amino acids. CDR3 nucleotide sequence: TGTGCCAGTAGTATAGATCCAGACTATGGCTACACCTTC. It yields the protein CASSIDPDYGYTF. Drawing the rest from reference TRBV19 and TRBJ1-2, the complete variable domain is DGGITQSPKYLFRKEGQNVTLSCEQNLNHDAMYWYRQDPGQGLRLIYYSQIVNDFQKGDIAEGYSVSREKKESFPLTVTSAQKNPTAFYLCASSIDPDYGYTFGSGTRLTVV.

The chain is built from TRBV14 and TRBJ2-2, with D possibly matching TRBD2 (6 bases). V gave up 3 bases and J gave up 2 bases, with 13 bases separating them. This CDR3 is built from 16 residues. Per germline, CDR1 SGHDN and CDR2 FVKESK. CDR3 nucleotides: TGTGCCAGCAGCCAGGGAGGAGTAGTCAACACCGGGGAGCTGTTTTTT. This gives the protein CASSQGGVVNTGELFF.

J is TRBJ2-1 and V is TRBV7-3; TRBD2 might be the D (6 bases). The V gene's germline CDR1 is SGHTA and CDR2 FQGTGA. The CDR3 runs to 15 residues. The V end lost 2 bases, the J end lost 9 bases, and 17 bases lay between the germline ends. Here the CDR3 reads CASSLQAGSGVEQFF. The CDR3, as DNA: TGTGCCAGCAGCTTACAGGCCGGGAGTGGGGTTGAGCAGTTCTTC. Complete variable domain (other parts from reference TRBV7-3 and TRBJ2-1): GAGVSQTPSNKVTEKGKYVELRCDPISGHTALYWYRQSLGQGPEFLIYFQGTGAADDSGLPNDRFFAVRPEGSVSTLKIQRTERGDSAVYLCASSLQAGSGVEQFFGPGTRLTVL.

The rearrangement uses TRBV5-1 and TRBJ2-3; D uncertain. V lost 3 bases and J 6 bases, leaving 8 bases between the germline ends. The CDR3 is 12 residues long. Per germline, CDR1 SGHRS and CDR2 YFSETQ. The CDR3 reads CASSSSQDTQYF. The CDR3 coding sequence is TGCGCCAGCAGCTCTTCGCAGGATACGCAGTATTTT.

This clone has a single count. The chain employs TRBV7-2 and TRBJ2-5; D perhaps matches TRBD2 (5 bases). The CDR3 has 14 amino acids. V was trimmed by 6 bases and J by 3 bases, leaving 14 bases between them. The germline CDR1 and CDR2 sequences are SGHTA and FQGNSA. CDR3 DNA sequence: TGTGCCAGCAGGTTAAGAGGGAGCGAAGAGACCCAGTACTTC. Protein product: CASRLRGSEETQYF.

The chain employs TRBV5-1 and TRBJ1-5, with unresolved D. The CDR3 length is 14 residues. V shed 5 bases and J shed 0 bases, with 9 bases lying between them. Germline V gives CDR1 SGHRS, CDR2 YFSETQ. The CDR3 region has the DNA TGCGCCAGCAGTGAAGGGTATAGCAATCAGCCCCAGCATTTT. The encoded protein is CASSEGYSNQPQHF.

The chain combines TRBV28 with TRBJ1-5; TRBD1 matches 7 bases. The V segment lost 7 bases and the J segment 7 bases; nucleotides outside the gene matches: 4. The CDR3 has 12 amino acids. Germline CDR1 MDHEN, CDR2 SYDVKM. CDR3 protein: CASIGGGQPQHF. Written as DNA, the CDR3 is TGTGCCAGCATAGGGGGCGGGCAGCCCCAGCATTTT.

The V gene is TRBV19, the J gene TRBJ2-5; 7 bases fit TRBD1. The CDR3 length is 15 residues. The V gene's germline CDR1 is LNHDA and CDR2 SQIVND (reference sequence). V lost 4 bases to trimming and J lost 5 bases; unmatched junction nucleotides: 10. Here the CDR3 reads CASSSRLDREETQYF. The DNA of the CDR3 is TGTGCCAGTAGTAGCCGCCTAGACAGGGAGGAGACCCAGTACTTC.

The chain joins TRBV7-2 to TRBJ2-5, with 7 bases identical to TRBD1. The CDR3 contains 14 residues. The V segment lost 6 bases and the J segment 7 bases; nucleotides outside the gene matches: 11. CDR1 is SGHTA, CDR2 FQGNSA, per germline. The CDR3, as DNA: TGTGCCAGCAGTTATCAGACAGGGCTCGGGACCCAGTACTTC. It translates to CASSYQTGLGTQYF.

CDR3 DNA: TGCGCCAGCAGCGGAGGGGCGTTGGACTTCAATGAGCAGTTCTTC. Amino acid sequence: CASSGGALDFNEQFF. This chain links TRBV4-1 with TRBJ2-1; TRBD2 is a possible D gene (6 bases). Trimming left V 5 bases short and J 6 bases short, with 17 bases between. CDR1 MGHRA and CDR2 YSYEKL come from the germline V gene. The CDR3 runs to 15 residues.

This clone was seen a few times. The J gene is TRBJ2-7, the V gene TRBV11-3; 8 bases are a match to TRBD1. The CDR3 has 15 amino acids. J lost 0 bases, V lost 5 bases, and 6 bases had no gene match. CDR1 is SGHNT, CDR2 YENEEA, per germline. CDR3 bases: TGTGCCAGCAGCGGTCCGGACAGGGCCTCCTACGAGCAGTACTTC. It translates to CASSGPDRASYEQYF. Supplemented by reference TRBV11-3 and TRBJ2-7, the full variable domain reads EAGVVQSPRYKIIEKKQPVAFWCNPISGHNTLYWYLQNLGQGPELLIRYENEEAVDDSQLPKDRFSAERLKGVDSTLKIQPAELGDSAVYLCASSGPDRASYEQYFGPGTRLTVT.

This chain joins TRBV29-1 and TRBJ2-7; D not resolved. The CDR3 sequence is 14 residues long. Per germline, CDR1 SQVTM and CDR2 ANQGSEA. V was shortened by 4 bases and J by 2 bases, with 15 bases between the two germline ends. CDR3 sequence: CSVATRSVPYEQYF. CDR3 sequence (DNA): TGCAGCGTTGCAACTCGGAGCGTCCCCTACGAGCAGTACTTC.

In this sample, this clone turned up once. CDR3 amino acids: CASSLEGWVWETQYF. CDR3 DNA: TGCGCCAGCAGCTTGGAAGGCTGGGTGTGGGAGACCCAGTACTTC. The chain has TRBV5-1 and TRBJ2-5; no reliable D call. Between the trimmed V and J ends, which lost 0 bases and 5 bases, there was a span of 14 bases. The CDR3 spans 15 residues. Germline CDR1 reads SGHRS; CDR2 reads YFSETQ.

This chain uses TRBV5-6 with TRBJ2-1; D gene unclear. This CDR3 region has 15 residues. Germline V CDR1 and CDR2: SGHDT, YYEEEE. Between the trimmed V and J ends, which lost 0 bases and 2 bases, there was a span of 9 bases. The CDR3 loop is CASSLGSNTYNEQFF. CDR3 in DNA: TGTGCCAGCAGCTTGGGGTCTAACACCTACAATGAGCAGTTCTTC.

The chain recombines TRBV10-1 with TRBJ2-5; 9 positions agree with TRBD2. Germline CDR1 is WNHNN and CDR2 is SYGVQD (reference sequence). The CDR3 contains 15 residues. The V and J ends lost 4 bases and 2 bases, in that order; junction bases with no gene match: 5. The CDR3 spells CASSGGSGRQETQYF. CDR3 nucleotides: TGCGCCAGCAGTGGGGGTAGCGGGAGACAAGAGACCCAGTACTTC.

This chain joins TRBV6-1 and TRBJ1-4, with 11 nucleotides matching TRBD1. Trimming cost V 6 bases and J 5 bases; bases outside gene matches: 2. The CDR3 contains 14 residues. CDR1 is MNHNS and CDR2 is SASEGT in the germline V gene. This chain's CDR3 is CASRGDRGNEKLFF. CDR3 bases: TGTGCCAGCAGGGGGGACAGGGGGAATGAAAAACTGTTTTTT.

This clone appeared a single time. This sequence joins TRBV18 and TRBJ2-3; D is uncertain. With 3 bases removed from V and 2 bases from J, the gap between germline ends came to 6 bases. CDR3 length: 13 amino acids. Germline V gives CDR1 KGHSH, CDR2 LQKENI. In DNA form, the CDR3 reads TGTGCCAGCTCACCGGTGTTCACAGATACGCAGTATTTT. Its protein is CASSPVFTDTQYF.

The CDR3 nucleotides read TGTGCCTGGAGTGTACAGGGCGGAGGCTCCTACAATGAGCAGTTCTTC. It translates to CAWSVQGGGSYNEQFF. The chain has TRBV30 and TRBJ2-1, with D possibly TRBD1 on 6 matching bases. The V gene's germline CDR1 is GTSNPN and CDR2 SVGIG (reference sequence). V shed 0 bases and J shed 0 bases, with 12 bases lying between them. The CDR3 contains 16 residues. The full variable domain, its missing parts supplied by reference TRBV30 and TRBJ2-1, is SQTIHQWPATLVQPVGSPLSLECTVEGTSNPNLYWYRQAAGRGLQLLFYSVGIGQISSEVPQNLSASRPQDRQFILSSKKLLLSDSGFYLCAWSVQGGGSYNEQFFGPGTRLTVL.

This chain joins TRBV4-1 and TRBJ1-4, with D possibly matching TRBD1 (6 bases). The CDR3 loop spans 15 amino acids. Germline V gene lookup returns CDR1 MGHRA and CDR2 YSYEKL. Trimming removed 4 bases from V and 4 bases from J, with 13 bases in between. The CDR3 protein is CASSRAGQSNEKLFF. In DNA form, the CDR3 reads TGCGCCAGCAGCCGCGCCGGACAGAGTAATGAAAAACTGTTTTTT.

V gene TRBV18 combines with J gene TRBJ2-5, with 9 positions matching TRBD1. V lost 0 bases, J lost 5 bases, and 10 bases stayed unmatched. The CDR3 spans 17 residues. CDR1 is KGHSH and CDR2 is LQKENI in the germline V gene. The CDR3 bases are TGTGCCAGCTCACCACCGGCCGGGACAGGGATGGCCGAGACCCAGTACTTC. It specifies CASSPPAGTGMAETQYF.

The chain couples TRBV28 to TRBJ1-1; D is ambiguous. The germline gives CDR1 MDHEN, CDR2 SYDVKM. The V and J ends lost 6 bases and 8 bases respectively, with 13 bases between them. CDR3 length: 12 amino acids. The CDR3 DNA sequence: TGTGCCAGCAGCCTCCGTAGGGTAGAAGCTTTCTTT. Its protein is CASSLRRVEAFF.

J is TRBJ1-1 and V is TRBV13; D is unresolved. Trimming stripped 4 bases from V and 3 bases from J, with 18 bases between. The CDR3 is made up of 16 amino acids. CDR1 and CDR2 from the germline V gene are PRHDT and FYEKMQ (reference sequence). The CDR3 loop reads CASSYPFRYSDTEAFF. CDR3 DNA: TGTGCCAGCAGCTACCCGTTTCGATACTCGGACACTGAAGCTTTCTTT.